A selection of T cell receptor beta chains follows, all from one sample in a study of T cells in Graves' hyperthyroidism and ophthalmopathy. In TCRdb, the multiplex PCR reads were re-called with MiXCR into one record per CDR3 protein. This sample carries 200,000 to 300,000 distinct CDR3 sequences, less than 20% of them seen once, and the ten largest clones take around 30%. Material for sequencing was blood. Source of these receptors: a woman aged 18 to 35 with Graves' ophthalmopathy. Both conserved end residues are part of each CDR3. The D gene is left open where the match is weak. A clone size is listed for some rows: how often the clone was seen (once, few, many), or a class if it is expanded.

J | V | size | D | length | CDR3 | DNA
TRBJ2-7 | TRBV2 | once | TRBD1 | 14 | CASLPGQGTYEQYF | TGTGCCAGCCTCCCGGGACAGGGGACCTACGAGCAGTACTTC
TRBJ2-1 | TRBV6-1 | many | TRBD2 | 15 | CASRSLAVSYNEQFF | TGTGCCAGCAGATCACTAGCGGTCTCCTACAATGAGCAGTTCTTC
TRBJ2-1 | TRBV24-1 | many | TRBD2 | 17 | CATSDTSGGFSYNEQFF | TGTGCCACCAGTGACACTAGCGGGGGTTTCTCCTACAATGAGCAGTTCTTC
TRBJ2-1 | TRBV6-2/TRBV6-3 | many | TRBD2 | 20 | CASSYSSRQGLAGNHNEQFF | TGTGCCAGCAGTTACTCGAGTCGGCAGGGACTAGCGGGGAACCACAATGAGCAGTTCTTC
TRBJ1-2 | TRBV11-3 | many | - | 13 | CASSVGSNYGYTF | TGTGCCAGCAGCGTGGGATCTAACTATGGCTACACCTTC
TRBJ1-1 | TRBV11-2 | many | - | 14 | CASRRFSRNTEAFF | TGTGCCAGCAGAAGGTTCTCCCGAAACACTGAAGCTTTCTTT
TRBJ2-5 | TRBV9 | few | TRBD2 | 16 | CANSTRTSGVQETQYF | TGTGCCAACAGCACAAGGACTAGCGGGGTTCAAGAGACCCAGTACTTC
TRBJ2-7 | TRBV4-1 | - | TRBD1 | 16 | CASSQDGGQGMPEQYF | TGCGCCAGCAGCCAAGATGGGGGACAGGGGATGCCAGAGCAGTACTTC
TRBJ1-1 | TRBV20-1 | many | - | 13 | CSARDPGVKGAFF | TGCAGTGCTAGAGACCCAGGGGTGAAGGGGGCTTTCTTT
TRBJ1-5 | TRBV19 | many | - | 14 | CASSMPGAYQPQHF | TGTGCCAGTAGTATGCCAGGGGCTTACCAGCCCCAGCATTTT
TRBJ1-2 | TRBV28 | - | TRBD1 | 13 | CASSREGALGYTF | TGTGCCAGCAGCCGGGAGGGGGCGCTTGGCTACACCTTC
TRBJ1-4 | TRBV20-1 | few | TRBD1 | 15 | CSARDRQGTNEKLFF | TGCAGTGCTAGAGATAGACAGGGAACTAATGAAAAACTGTTTTTT
TRBJ2-5 | TRBV7-2 | - | - | 14 | CASSTVGFQETQYF | TGTGCCAGCAGCACAGTGGGCTTCCAAGAGACCCAGTACTTC
TRBJ1-5 | TRBV7-6 | - | - | 14 | CASSLASGTQPQHF | TGTGCCAGCAGCTTAGCTTCAGGGACCCAGCCCCAGCATTTT
TRBJ2-2 | TRBV11-2 | - | - | 15 | CASSLEGVGTGELFF | TGTGCCAGCAGCTTAGAAGGGGTTGGGACCGGGGAGCTGTTTTTT
TRBJ2-3 | TRBV11-2 | many | TRBD1 | 16 | CASSLDWDRGQDTQYF | TGTGCCAGCAGCTTAGATTGGGACAGGGGGCAAGATACGCAGTATTTT
TRBJ2-7 | TRBV11-2 | many | TRBD2 | 16 | CASSTTGTSGNYEQYF | TGTGCCAGCAGCACAACCGGGACTAGCGGTAACTACGAGCAGTACTTC
TRBJ2-5 | TRBV2 | - | TRBD1 | 14 | CASSVDRGRETQYF | TGTGCCAGCAGCGTAGACAGGGGGAGGGAGACCCAGTACTTC
TRBJ1-1 | TRBV19 | many | - | 17 | CASSMANRGGKDAEAFF | TGTGCCAGTAGTATGGCCAATCGGGGGGGCAAAGACGCTGAAGCTTTCTTT
TRBJ2-1 | TRBV5-5 | many | - | 16 | CASSPWGTHSDNEQFF | TGTGCCAGCAGCCCCTGGGGCACCCACAGCGACAATGAGCAGTTCTTC
TRBJ1-5 | TRBV12-3/TRBV12-4 | many | - | 13 | CASSFRGLQPQHF | TGTGCCAGCAGTTTCAGGGGACTTCAGCCCCAGCATTTT
TRBJ2-3 | TRBV7-6 | many | TRBD2 | 17 | CASSWTSGLSDTDTQYF | TGTGCCAGCAGCTGGACTAGCGGGCTTTCTGACACGGATACGCAGTATTTT
TRBJ1-2 | TRBV6-2/TRBV6-3 | many | - | 16 | CASSHRLGDDNYGYTF | TGTGCCAGCAGTCACCGCTTAGGGGACGATAACTATGGCTACACCTTC
TRBJ1-5 | TRBV6-6 | many | - | 17 | CASSYSGRDGGNQPQHF | TGTGCCAGCAGTTACTCTGGCAGGGACGGTGGCAATCAGCCCCAGCATTTT
TRBJ2-3 | TRBV28 | few | - | 17 | CASSPTGAGVSTDTQYF | TGTGCCAGCAGCCCTACCGGAGCGGGCGTGAGCACAGATACGCAGTATTTT
TRBJ1-5 | TRBV6-2/TRBV6-3 | many | - | 12 | CASSSYNQPQHF | TGTGCCAGCAGTTCTTACAATCAGCCCCAGCATTTT
TRBJ2-7 | TRBV10-1 | many | TRBD2 | 16 | CASRPKTSAFSYEQYF | TGCGCCAGCAGACCCAAAACTAGCGCTTTCTCCTACGAGCAGTACTTC
TRBJ1-3 | TRBV4-1 | - | - | 16 | CASSQDGASSGNTIYF | TGCGCCAGCAGCCAAGATGGGGCCTCCTCTGGAAACACCATATATTTT
TRBJ2-6 | TRBV7-9 | many | TRBD1 | 18 | CASSPWDSVLGGANVLTF | TGTGCCAGCAGCCCCTGGGACAGCGTGCTGGGAGGGGCCAACGTCCTGACTTTC